This TCR beta chain was identified in a study of human T cells and chemical hapten exposure. The wider study: Minor volume differences among pooled libraries chiefly drove per-sample TCR yield variation.

Via MiXCR, TCRdb re-called the RACE reads, giving one row per CDR3 protein. This repertoire shows approximately 350,000 distinct CDR3 sequences, about 7% found once; its top ten account for approximately 8.9%. This clonotype has more than one count but fewer than ten. Time point noted: patch test 1, 2 weeks after DPC sensitization. This sample's treatment: therapeutic diphenylcyclopropenone sensitization with weekly scalp DPC. This receptor was obtained from a woman between 18 and 30 years old with alopecia areata. Some clones in this sample may be carry-over from other donors' samples. The source material was whole blood, sampled in connection with sensitization to the hapten diphenylcyclopropenone (DPC).

The CDR3 region is CSASHLPTDTQYF. The DNA of the CDR3 is TGCAGTGCTAGTCACCTACCCACAGATACGCAGTATTTT. V gene TRBV20-1 combines with J gene TRBJ2-3, with D hard to call. V lost 3 bases and J lost 2, with 9 bases in between. The CDR3 loop spans 13 amino acids. CDR1 DFQATT and CDR2 SNEGSKA come from the germline V gene (reference sequence).